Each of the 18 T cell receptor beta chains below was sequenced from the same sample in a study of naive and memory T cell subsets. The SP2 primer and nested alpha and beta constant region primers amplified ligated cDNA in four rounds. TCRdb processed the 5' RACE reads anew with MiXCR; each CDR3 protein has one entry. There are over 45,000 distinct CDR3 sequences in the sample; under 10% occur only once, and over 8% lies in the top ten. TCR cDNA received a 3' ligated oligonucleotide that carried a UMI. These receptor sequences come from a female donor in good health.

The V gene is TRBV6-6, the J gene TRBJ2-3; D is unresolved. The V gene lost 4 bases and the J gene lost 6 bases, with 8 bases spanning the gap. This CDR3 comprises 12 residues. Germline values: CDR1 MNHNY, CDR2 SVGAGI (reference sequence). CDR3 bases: TGTGCCAGCAGTTCGTCGTCGGATACGCAGTATTTT. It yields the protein CASSSSSDTQYF.

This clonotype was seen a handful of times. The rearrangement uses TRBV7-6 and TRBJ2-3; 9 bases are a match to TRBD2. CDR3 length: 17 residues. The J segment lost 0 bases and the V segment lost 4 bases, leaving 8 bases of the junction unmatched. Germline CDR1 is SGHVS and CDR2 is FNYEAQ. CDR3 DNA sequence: TGTGCCAGCAGCTCCATAGCGGGGGTTGGTAGCACAGATACGCAGTATTTT. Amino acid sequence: CASSSIAGVGSTDTQYF.

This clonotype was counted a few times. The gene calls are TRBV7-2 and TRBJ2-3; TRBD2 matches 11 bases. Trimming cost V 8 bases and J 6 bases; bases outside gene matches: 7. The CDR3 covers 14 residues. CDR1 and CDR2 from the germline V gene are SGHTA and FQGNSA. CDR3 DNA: TGTGCCAGCGGACTAGCGGGTCCATCGGATACGCAGTATTTT. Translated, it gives CASGLAGPSDTQYF.

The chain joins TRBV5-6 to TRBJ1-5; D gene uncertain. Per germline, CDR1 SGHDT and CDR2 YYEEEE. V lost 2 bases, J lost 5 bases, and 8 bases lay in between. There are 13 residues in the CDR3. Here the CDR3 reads CASSFALDQPQHF. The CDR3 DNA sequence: TGTGCCAGCAGCTTCGCTCTGGATCAGCCCCAGCATTTT.

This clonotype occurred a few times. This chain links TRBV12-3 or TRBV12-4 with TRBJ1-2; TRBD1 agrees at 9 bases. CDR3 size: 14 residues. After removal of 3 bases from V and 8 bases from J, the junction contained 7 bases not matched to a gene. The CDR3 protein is CASSLVGQGRGYTF. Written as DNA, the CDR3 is TGTGCCAGCAGTTTGGTGGGACAGGGTCGGGGCTACACCTTC.

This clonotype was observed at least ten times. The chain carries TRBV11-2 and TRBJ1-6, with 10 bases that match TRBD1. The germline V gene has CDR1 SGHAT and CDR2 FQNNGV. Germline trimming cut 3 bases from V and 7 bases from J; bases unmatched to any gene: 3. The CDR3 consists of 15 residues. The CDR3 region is CASSFRDRGNSPLHF. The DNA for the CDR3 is TGTGCCAGCAGCTTCCGGGACAGGGGCAATTCACCCCTCCACTTT.

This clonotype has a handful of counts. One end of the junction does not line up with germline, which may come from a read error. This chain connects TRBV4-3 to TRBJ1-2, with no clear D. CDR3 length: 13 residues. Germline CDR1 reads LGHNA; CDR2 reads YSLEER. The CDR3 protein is CASSRSTFYGDTF. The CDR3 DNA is TGCGCCAGCAGCCGGAGTACGTTCTATGGCGACACCTTC.

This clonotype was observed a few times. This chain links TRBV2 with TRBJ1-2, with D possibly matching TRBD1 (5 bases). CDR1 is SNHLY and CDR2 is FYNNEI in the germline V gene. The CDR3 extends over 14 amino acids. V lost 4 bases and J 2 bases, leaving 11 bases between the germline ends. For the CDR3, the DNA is TGTGCCAGCAGTGTGGGGGGAAGAAACTATGGCTACACCTTC. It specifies CASSVGGRNYGYTF.

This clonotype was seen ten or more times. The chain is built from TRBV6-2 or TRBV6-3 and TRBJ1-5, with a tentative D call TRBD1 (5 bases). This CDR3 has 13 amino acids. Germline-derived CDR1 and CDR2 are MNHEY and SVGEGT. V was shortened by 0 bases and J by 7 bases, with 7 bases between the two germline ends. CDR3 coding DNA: TGTGCCAGCAGTTACTCGCGGGGCCAGCCCCAGCATTTT. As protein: CASSYSRGQPQHF.

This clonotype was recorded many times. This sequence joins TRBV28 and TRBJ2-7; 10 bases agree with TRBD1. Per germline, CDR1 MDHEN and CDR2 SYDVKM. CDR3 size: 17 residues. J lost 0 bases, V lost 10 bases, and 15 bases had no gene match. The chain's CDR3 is CATYSKDRGYVSYEQYF. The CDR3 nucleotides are TGTGCCACGTACTCGAAGGACAGGGGGTATGTCTCCTACGAGCAGTACTTC.

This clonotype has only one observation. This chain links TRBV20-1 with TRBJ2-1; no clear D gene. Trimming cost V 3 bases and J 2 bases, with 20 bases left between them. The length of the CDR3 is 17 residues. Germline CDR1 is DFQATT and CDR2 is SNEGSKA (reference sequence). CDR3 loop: CSARPSLGPSPYNEQFF. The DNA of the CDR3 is TGCAGTGCTAGGCCTAGTCTAGGCCCTAGTCCCTACAATGAGCAGTTCTTC.

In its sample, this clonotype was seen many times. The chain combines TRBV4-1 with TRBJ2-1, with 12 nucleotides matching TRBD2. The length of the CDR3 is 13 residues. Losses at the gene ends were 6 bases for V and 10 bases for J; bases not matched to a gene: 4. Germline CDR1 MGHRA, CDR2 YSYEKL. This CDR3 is CASRASGGVEQFF. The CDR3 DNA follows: TGCGCCAGCAGGGCTAGCGGGGGGGTCGAGCAGTTCTTC.

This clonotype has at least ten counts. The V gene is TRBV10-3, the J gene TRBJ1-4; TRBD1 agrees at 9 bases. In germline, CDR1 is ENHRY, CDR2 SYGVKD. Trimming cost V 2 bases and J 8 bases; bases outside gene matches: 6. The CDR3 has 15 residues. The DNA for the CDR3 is TGTGCCATCAGTGAGCTACAGGGGGCAGGGGAAAAACTGTTTTTT. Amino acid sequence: CAISELQGAGEKLFF.

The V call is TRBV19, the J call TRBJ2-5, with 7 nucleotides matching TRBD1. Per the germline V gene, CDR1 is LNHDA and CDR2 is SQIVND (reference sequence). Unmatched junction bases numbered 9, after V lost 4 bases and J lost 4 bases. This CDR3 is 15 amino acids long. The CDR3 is CASSKRDSPRETQYF. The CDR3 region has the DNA TGTGCCAGTAGTAAGAGGGACAGCCCAAGAGAGACCCAGTACTTC.

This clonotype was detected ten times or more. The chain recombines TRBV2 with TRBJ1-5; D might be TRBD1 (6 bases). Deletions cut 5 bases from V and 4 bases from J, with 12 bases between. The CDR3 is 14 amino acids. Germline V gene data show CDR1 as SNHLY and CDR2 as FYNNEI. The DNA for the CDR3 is TGTGCCAGCAGTCAGCTAGACAGGAATCAGCCCCAGCATTTT. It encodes CASSQLDRNQPQHF.

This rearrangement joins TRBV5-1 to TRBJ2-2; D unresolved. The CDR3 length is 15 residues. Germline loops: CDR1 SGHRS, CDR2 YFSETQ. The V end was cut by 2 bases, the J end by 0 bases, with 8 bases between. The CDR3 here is CASSFGNSNTGELFF. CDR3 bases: TGCGCCAGCAGCTTTGGAAACTCGAACACCGGGGAGCTGTTTTTT.

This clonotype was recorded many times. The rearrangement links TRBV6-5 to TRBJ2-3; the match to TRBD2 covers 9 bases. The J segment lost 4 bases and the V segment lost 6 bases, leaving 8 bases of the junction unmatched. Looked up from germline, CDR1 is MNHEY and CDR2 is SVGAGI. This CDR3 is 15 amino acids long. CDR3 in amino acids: CASRQLAGGPDTQYF. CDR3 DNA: TGTGCCAGCAGGCAGCTGGCGGGGGGGCCAGATACGCAGTATTTT.

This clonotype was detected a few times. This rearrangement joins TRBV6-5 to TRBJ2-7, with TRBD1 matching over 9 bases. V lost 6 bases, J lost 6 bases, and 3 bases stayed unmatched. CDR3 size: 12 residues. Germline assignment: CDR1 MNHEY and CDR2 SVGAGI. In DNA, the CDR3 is TGTGCCAGCAGCCCGACAGGGGGCGAGCAGTACTTC. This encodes CASSPTGGEQYF.